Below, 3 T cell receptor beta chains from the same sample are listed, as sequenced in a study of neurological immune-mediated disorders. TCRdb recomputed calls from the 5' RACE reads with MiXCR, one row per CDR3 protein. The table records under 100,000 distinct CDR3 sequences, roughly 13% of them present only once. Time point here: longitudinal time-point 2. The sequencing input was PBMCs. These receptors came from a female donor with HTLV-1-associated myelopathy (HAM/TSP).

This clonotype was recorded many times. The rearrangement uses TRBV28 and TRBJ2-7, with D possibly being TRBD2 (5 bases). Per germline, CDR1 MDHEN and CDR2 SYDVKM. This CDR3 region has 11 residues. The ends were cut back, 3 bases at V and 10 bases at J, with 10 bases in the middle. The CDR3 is CASSFRGIQYF. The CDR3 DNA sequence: TGTGCCAGCAGTTTCCGAGGGATCCAGTACTTC.

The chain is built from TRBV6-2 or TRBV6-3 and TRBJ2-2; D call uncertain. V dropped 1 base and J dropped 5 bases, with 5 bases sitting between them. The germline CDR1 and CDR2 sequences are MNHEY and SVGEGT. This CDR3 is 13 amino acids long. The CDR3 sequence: CASSYLYTGELFF. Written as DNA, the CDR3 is TGTGCCAGCAGTTACTTGTATACCGGGGAGCTGTTTTTT.

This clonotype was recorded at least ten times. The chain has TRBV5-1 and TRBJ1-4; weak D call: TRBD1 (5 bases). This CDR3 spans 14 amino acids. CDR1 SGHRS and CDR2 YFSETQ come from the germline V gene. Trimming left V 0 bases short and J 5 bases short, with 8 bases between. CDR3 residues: CASSLGQQNEKLFF. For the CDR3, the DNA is TGCGCCAGCAGCTTGGGACAGCAGAATGAAAAACTGTTTTTT.